The rows below give T cell receptor beta chains drawn from one sample of a study of CD8+CD57+ T cells in acquired aplastic anemia. TCRdb reanalysed the reads using MiXCR and keeps one entry per CDR3 protein. Here the sample spans around 140,000 distinct CDR3 sequences, around 41% being singletons. The specimen sequenced was sorted CD4+, CD8+, or CD8+CD57+ T cells (not recorded which) from PBMCs. The receptors shown here come from a human donor in good health, serving as a control. CDR3s leave out the opening cysteine and the closing phenylalanine or tryptophan. The order of the fields is J gene, V gene, CDR3 protein.

TRBJ2-3,TRBV20-1,SAPPRGTRGSNTQY
TRBJ1-2,TRBV6-1,ASSEDRASGYT
TRBJ2-7,TRBV30,AWSLGTIREQY
TRBJ2-3,TRBV15,ATSRDVADTQY
TRBJ2-7,TRBV15,ATSRDFTPTYEQY
TRBJ1-2,TRBV19,ASSQDVGGIGYT
TRBJ1-2,TRBV12-3/TRBV12-4,ASRPGGGYGYT
TRBJ1-3,TRBV5-6,ASSLVAVDSGNTIY
TRBJ1-1,TRBV6-6,ASSWNRSPLGF
TRBJ2-1,TRBV7-9,ASSYREAEQF
TRBJ1-1,TRBV20-1,SALGQTWLNTEAF
TRBJ2-1,TRBV9,ASSVEPASGVNEQF